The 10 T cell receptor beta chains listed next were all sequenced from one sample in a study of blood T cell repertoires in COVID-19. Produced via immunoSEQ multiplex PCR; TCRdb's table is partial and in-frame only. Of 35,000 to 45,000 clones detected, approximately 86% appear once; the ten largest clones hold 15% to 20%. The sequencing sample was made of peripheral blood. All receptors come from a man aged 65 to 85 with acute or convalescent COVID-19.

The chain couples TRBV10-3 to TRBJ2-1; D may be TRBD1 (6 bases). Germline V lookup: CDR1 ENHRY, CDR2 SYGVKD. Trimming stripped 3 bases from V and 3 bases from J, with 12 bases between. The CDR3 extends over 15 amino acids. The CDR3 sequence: CAISDDGQIYNEQFF. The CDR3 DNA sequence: TGTGCCATCAGTGACGATGGACAGATCTACAATGAGCAGTTCTTC.

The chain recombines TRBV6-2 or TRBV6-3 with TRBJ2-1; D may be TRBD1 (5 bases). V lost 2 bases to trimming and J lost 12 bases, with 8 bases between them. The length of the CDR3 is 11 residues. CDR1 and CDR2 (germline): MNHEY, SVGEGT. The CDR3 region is CASSYGAAQFF. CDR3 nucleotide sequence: TGTGCCAGCAGTTACGGGGCTGCGCAGTTCTTC.

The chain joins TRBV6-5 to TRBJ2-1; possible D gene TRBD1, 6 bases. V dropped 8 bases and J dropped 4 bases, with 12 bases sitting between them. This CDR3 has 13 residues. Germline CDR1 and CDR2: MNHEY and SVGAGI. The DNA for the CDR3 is TGTGCCAGCCTAGGGGGAAGGTACAATGAGCAGTTCTTC. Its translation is CASLGGRYNEQFF.

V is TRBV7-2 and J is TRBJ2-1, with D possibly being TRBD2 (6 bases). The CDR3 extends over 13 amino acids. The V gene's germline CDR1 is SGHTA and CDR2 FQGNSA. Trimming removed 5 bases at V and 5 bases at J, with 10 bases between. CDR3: CASSVTRDNEQFF. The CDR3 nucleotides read TGTGCCAGCAGCGTGACTAGAGACAATGAGCAGTTCTTC.

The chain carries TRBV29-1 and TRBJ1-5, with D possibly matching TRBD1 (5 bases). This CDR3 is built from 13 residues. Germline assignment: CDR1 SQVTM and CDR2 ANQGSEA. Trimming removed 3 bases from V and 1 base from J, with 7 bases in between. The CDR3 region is CSVEAGSNQPQHF. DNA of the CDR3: TGCAGCGTTGAGGCAGGGAGCAATCAGCCCCAGCATTTT.

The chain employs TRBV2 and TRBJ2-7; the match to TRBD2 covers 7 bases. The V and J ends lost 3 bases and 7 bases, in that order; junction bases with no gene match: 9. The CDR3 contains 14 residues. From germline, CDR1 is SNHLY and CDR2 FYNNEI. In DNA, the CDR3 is TGTGCCAGCAGTGAGGAAATAGCGGGTGGGGAGCAGTACTTC. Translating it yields CASSEEIAGGEQYF.

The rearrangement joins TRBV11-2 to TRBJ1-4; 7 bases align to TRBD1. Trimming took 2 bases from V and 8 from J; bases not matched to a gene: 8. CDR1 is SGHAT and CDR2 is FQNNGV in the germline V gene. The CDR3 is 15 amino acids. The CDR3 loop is CASSLSQGILEKLFF. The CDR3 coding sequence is TGTGCCAGCAGCTTATCACAGGGGATATTAGAAAAACTGTTTTTT.

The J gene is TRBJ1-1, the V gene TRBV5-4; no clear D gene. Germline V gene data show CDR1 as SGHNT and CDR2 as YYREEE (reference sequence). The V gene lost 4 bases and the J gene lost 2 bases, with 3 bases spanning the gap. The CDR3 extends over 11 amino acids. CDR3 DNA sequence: TGTGCCAGCAGCCTTAACACTGAAGCTTTCTTT. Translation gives CASSLNTEAFF.

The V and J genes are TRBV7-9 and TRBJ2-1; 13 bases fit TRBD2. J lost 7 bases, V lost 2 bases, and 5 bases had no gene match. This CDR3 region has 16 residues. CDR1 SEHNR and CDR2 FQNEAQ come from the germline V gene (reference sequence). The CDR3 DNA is TGTGCCAGCAGCTTAATGGGACTAGCGGGGAGAAATGAGCAGTTCTTC. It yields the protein CASSLMGLAGRNEQFF.

The CDR3 coding sequence is TGTGCCAGCAGTCTCCCCCCTCCGGTGCTAGCGGGAGAACACAATGAGCAGTTCTTC. As protein: CASSLPPPVLAGEHNEQFF. The gene calls are TRBV28 and TRBJ2-1, with 10 positions matching TRBD2. Germline CDR1 and CDR2: MDHEN and SYDVKM. The ends lost 5 bases at V and 5 bases at J; junction bases unmatched: 18. This CDR3 is built from 19 residues. The variable domain in full, completed from reference TRBV28 and TRBJ2-1, reads DVKVTQSSRYLVKRTGEKVFLECVQDMDHENMFWYRQDPGLGLRLIYFSYDVKMKEKGDIPEGYSVSREKKERFSLILESASTNQTSMYLCASSLPPPVLAGEHNEQFFGPGTRLTVL.